These 2 T cell receptor beta chains share one sample of origin, sequenced in a study of cytomegalovirus exposure and HLA in healthy donors. The assay was immunoSEQ multiplex PCR, and TCRdb's table has in-frame clones only and misses some. This sample has 170,000 or so clones, with approximately 83% found just once. The sequenced material came from PBMCs. All receptors come from a woman between 18 and 30 years old in good health and CMV-seropositive.

V and J are TRBV4-1 and TRBJ2-1, with 13 bases matching TRBD2. This CDR3 is built from 16 residues. CDR1 is MGHRA and CDR2 is YSYEKL in the germline V gene. J lost 4 bases, V lost 4 bases, and 4 bases had no gene match. CDR3 sequence reads: CASSPLTSGGYNEQFF. CDR3 nucleotide sequence: TGCGCCAGCAGCCCGTTGACTAGCGGGGGGTACAATGAGCAGTTCTTC.

This chain links TRBV7-9 with TRBJ2-3; D remains ambiguous. The V gene lost 5 bases and the J gene lost 4 bases, with 16 bases spanning the gap. The V gene's germline CDR1 is SEHNR and CDR2 FQNEAQ (reference sequence). The CDR3 has 15 residues. Written as DNA, the CDR3 is TGTGCCAGCAGCCCTTCGAGTAAACGCCCAGATACGCAGTATTTT. Translated, it gives CASSPSSKRPDTQYF.